This TCR beta chain came from a study of human T cells and chemical hapten exposure. The length of the CDR3 is 18 residues. The germline V and J ends were trimmed by 2 bases and 1 base, with 19 bases remaining between them. TCRdb independently ran MiXCR on the RACE reads; one entry per CDR3 protein. The top ten hold about 3% of the sample, which has roughly 100,000 distinct CDR3 sequences, approximately 10% seen once. The time point was: pre-sensitization, week 0. Noted treatment: therapeutic diphenylcyclopropenone sensitization with weekly scalp DPC. Sequenced material: whole blood, taken in connection with sensitization to the hapten diphenylcyclopropenone (DPC). The chain employs TRBV5-7 and TRBJ1-5; D uncertain. TRBV5-7 belongs to the ORF category, with a function that is uncertain. This sequence was found in a woman aged 55-69 years with alopecia areata. Some clones in this sample may be carry-over from other donors' samples. CDR3 in DNA: TGTGCCAGCAGCTTTATCCCTGTTTGGGTCTGGAGCAATCAGCCCCAGCATTTT. Protein sequence: CASSFIPVWVWSNQPQHF.